The 31 T cell receptor beta chains reported below all come from one sample, sequenced in a study of identifying expanded T cells in peripheral blood. Assay: immunoSEQ multiplex PCR; the TCRdb copy retains only in-frame clones and omits some. Here the sample spans around 94,000 clones, around 84% being singletons. Sequenced sample: blood. Source of these receptors: a person between 18 and 69 years old in good health.

The chain is built from TRBV7-9 and TRBJ2-7, with D possibly called TRBD1 or TRBD2 (5 bases each). V was trimmed by 5 bases and J by 4 bases, leaving 15 bases between them. Germline V lookup: CDR1 SEHNR, CDR2 FQNEAQ (reference sequence). The CDR3 runs 14 residues. The CDR3 loop reads CASSRSRDRYEQYF. The CDR3 DNA sequence: TGTGCCAGCAGCCGGTCCCGGGACCGTTACGAGCAGTACTTC.

The CDR3 sequence is CASSGDSAKNIQYF. CDR3 nucleotide sequence: TGTGCCAGCTCTGGGGATTCAGCCAAAAACATTCAGTACTTC. The V and J genes are TRBV18 and TRBJ2-4; no definite D call. V shed 6 bases and J shed 0 bases, with 9 bases lying between them. CDR1 KGHSH and CDR2 LQKENI come from the germline V gene. The CDR3 has 14 residues.

V and J are TRBV30 and TRBJ2-7; 7 nucleotides match TRBD1. With 2 bases clipped from V and 3 bases from J, the junction kept 4 bases outside the gene matches. CDR1 GTSNPN and CDR2 SVGIG come from the germline V gene (reference sequence). CDR3 length: 13 residues. The CDR3 is CAWSRGGNYEQYF. DNA for the CDR3: TGTGCCTGGAGTAGAGGGGGCAACTACGAGCAGTACTTC.

This rearrangement joins TRBV5-1 to TRBJ1-4; D gene uncertain. Trimming pared 4 bases from V and 6 bases from J, leaving 25 bases between. From germline, CDR1 is SGHRS and CDR2 YFSETQ. CDR3 length: 18 residues. CDR3 nucleotides: TGCGCCAGCAGCCCCCGCAGTCCCGACGGAGCCCTGCATGAAAAACTGTTTTTT. Translating gives CASSPRSPDGALHEKLFF.

The chain is built from TRBV7-8 and TRBJ1-2, with D tentatively TRBD1 (6 bases). The CDR3 is 13 amino acids. Germline-derived CDR1 and CDR2 are SGHVS and FQNEAQ. V lost 5 bases and J 3 bases, leaving 10 bases between the germline ends. The CDR3 sequence is CASSIRQDYGYTF. In nucleotides, the CDR3 is TGTGCCAGCAGCATTAGACAGGACTATGGCTACACCTTC.

The genes are TRBV7-2 and TRBJ2-4, with D unresolved. Deletions cut 2 bases from V and 8 bases from J, with 10 bases between. The CDR3 totals 13 residues. Germline CDR1 is SGHTA and CDR2 is FQGNSA. The CDR3 DNA is TGTGCCAGCAGCTTAAATGTGGGCGACATTCAGTACTTC. It translates to CASSLNVGDIQYF.

This clone was observed a single time. This chain joins TRBV13 and TRBJ1-6; D is possibly TRBD1 (6 bases). Trimming took off 5 bases at V and 7 bases at J, with 12 bases between the two ends. Germline V gives CDR1 PRHDT, CDR2 FYEKMQ (reference sequence). The CDR3 extends over 14 amino acids. The CDR3 DNA reads TGTGCCAGCAGCCTACAGGGAAACAATTCACCCCTCCACTTT. Translated, it gives CASSLQGNNSPLHF.

This rearrangement joins TRBV4-1 to TRBJ2-7, with 12 bases lining up with TRBD2. Germline V gene sequence: CDR1 MGHRA, CDR2 YSYEKL. Germline trimming cut 4 bases from V and 6 bases from J; bases unmatched to any gene: 7. This CDR3 is 15 amino acids long. In DNA, the CDR3 is TGCGCCAGCAGCCTCGAGACTAGCGGGGGAGGCGAGCAGTACTTC. Translating gives CASSLETSGGGEQYF.

A note on this clone: The identical CDR3 is also encoded by other nucleotide sequences in the sample. The gene calls are TRBV9 and TRBJ2-2; D is unresolved. The CDR3 runs to 13 residues. The germline V gene encodes CDR1 SGDLS and CDR2 YYNGEE. Trimming left V 0 bases short and J 1 base short, with 1 base between. The CDR3 reads CASSVGNTGELFF. The CDR3 DNA is TGTGCCAGCAGCGTAGGGAACACCGGGGAGCTGTTTTTT.

This rearrangement joins TRBV6-5 to TRBJ2-4, with D maybe TRBD2 (6 bases). CDR1 is MNHEY and CDR2 is SVGAGI in the germline V gene. V gave up 10 bases and J gave up 5 bases, with 12 bases separating them. This CDR3 region has 12 residues. In DNA, the CDR3 is TGTGCCACCCGGGGGATTGAAAACATTCAGTACTTC. Amino acid sequence: CATRGIENIQYF.

The CDR3 DNA follows: TGTGCCAGCAGTACCGGGACAGGGTCATACGAGCAGTACTTC. Amino acids: CASSTGTGSYEQYF. This rearrangement joins TRBV7-9 to TRBJ2-7, with 9 bases fitting TRBD1. With 6 bases clipped from V and 4 bases from J, the junction kept 7 bases outside the gene matches. The CDR3 contains 14 residues. Germline CDR1 and CDR2: SEHNR and FQNEAQ (reference sequence).

The rearrangement joins TRBV2 to TRBJ1-4; TRBD1 might be the D (5 bases). CDR1 and CDR2 from the germline V gene are SNHLY and FYNNEI. Trimming stripped 6 bases from V and 0 bases from J, with 17 bases between. The CDR3 consists of 17 residues. The CDR3 sequence: CASRRTQPHATNEKLFF. In DNA form, the CDR3 reads TGTGCCAGCAGGAGGACACAACCGCATGCAACTAATGAAAAACTGTTTTTT.

The chain uses TRBV4-3 and TRBJ1-2, with 8 bases that match TRBD1. The germline gives CDR1 LGHNA, CDR2 YSLEER. The CDR3 totals 16 residues. Losses at the gene ends were 3 bases for V and 5 bases for J; bases not matched to a gene: 11. CDR3 nucleotides: TGCGCCAGCAGCCACCTAGGAGGGACAGGCGGGTATGGCTACACCTTC. Encoded protein: CASSHLGGTGGYGYTF.

V gene TRBV5-1 combines with J gene TRBJ1-1; D perhaps matches TRBD1 (6 bases). CDR3 size: 16 residues. With 0 bases removed from V and 1 base from J, the gap between germline ends came to 13 bases. Germline CDR1 reads SGHRS; CDR2 reads YFSETQ. In DNA, the CDR3 is TGCGCCAGCAGCTTGGTCGGGGGCCCGGGGAACACTGAAGCTTTCTTT. Protein: CASSLVGGPGNTEAFF.

The chain has TRBV15 and TRBJ2-3; D ambiguous. This CDR3 is built from 15 residues. Germline loops: CDR1 LNHNV, CDR2 YYDKDF (reference sequence). Trimming shortened V by 4 bases and J by 2 bases, and 13 bases separated the two germline ends. CDR3 DNA: TGTGCCACCAGCACTTGGACCTCCTTCACAGATACGCAGTATTTT. It is translated as CATSTWTSFTDTQYF.

This clone has just one count. V is TRBV19 and J is TRBJ2-5; TRBD1 might be the D (5 bases). The CDR3 is made up of 13 amino acids. Germline V gene lookup returns CDR1 LNHDA and CDR2 SQIVND (reference sequence). Trimming cost V 3 bases and J 5 bases, with 10 bases left between them. CDR3 sequence: CASSMSQGETQYF. The DNA for the CDR3 is TGTGCCAGTAGTATGTCCCAGGGCGAGACCCAGTACTTC.

The gene calls are TRBV6-1 and TRBJ2-7; D is undetermined. Per germline, CDR1 MNHNS and CDR2 SASEGT. The CDR3 extends over 13 amino acids. V was trimmed by 7 bases and J by 3 bases, leaving 13 bases between them. Here the CDR3 reads CASTGAVYYEQYF. Here the CDR3 DNA reads TGTGCCAGCACGGGCGCCGTGTACTACGAGCAGTACTTC.

This chain links TRBV7-6 with TRBJ2-1, with D perhaps matching TRBD2 (6 bases). V shed 1 base and J shed 6 bases, with 16 bases lying between them. The CDR3 loop spans 16 amino acids. Per germline, CDR1 SGHVS and CDR2 FNYEAQ. CDR3 in amino acids: CASSLVGGVAGNEQFF. CDR3 nucleotide sequence: TGTGCCAGCAGCTTAGTCGGAGGGGTTGCGGGCAATGAGCAGTTCTTC. The whole variable domain, filled in from reference TRBV7-6 and TRBJ2-1, reads GAGVSQSPRYKVTKRGQDVALRCDPISGHVSLYWYRQALGQGPEFLTYFNYEAQQDKSGLPNDRFSAERPEGSISTLTIQRTEQRDSAMYRCASSLVGGVAGNEQFFGPGTRLTVL.

The V gene is TRBV10-3, the J gene TRBJ1-1, with TRBD1 matching over 7 bases. The CDR3 runs 15 residues. V shed 3 bases and J 6 bases; nucleotides not matched to a gene: 10. The V gene's germline CDR1 is ENHRY and CDR2 SYGVKD. CDR3 region: CAISDRGVQNPEAFF. DNA of the CDR3: TGTGCCATCAGTGACAGGGGGGTGCAGAATCCTGAAGCTTTCTTT.

This chain uses TRBV2 with TRBJ2-7, with a possible D match to TRBD1 (5 bases). The CDR3 is 15 amino acids. The V end lost 4 bases, the J end lost 2 bases, and 15 bases lay between the germline ends. CDR1 is SNHLY, CDR2 FYNNEI, per germline. CDR3 residues: CASSVATGDTYEQYF. The CDR3 DNA sequence: TGTGCCAGCAGTGTGGCTACAGGAGACACCTACGAGCAGTACTTC.

V and J are TRBV5-6 and TRBJ1-3; D perhaps matches TRBD1 (6 bases). Germline loops: CDR1 SGHDT, CDR2 YYEEEE. The CDR3 loop spans 16 amino acids. The V end was cut by 2 bases, the J end by 0 bases, with 12 bases between. This CDR3 reads CASSLGGDGSGNTIYF. CDR3 coding DNA: TGTGCCAGCAGCTTAGGGGGGGATGGCTCTGGAAACACCATATATTTT.

The table lists this clone with a count of one. The J gene is TRBJ1-1, the V gene TRBV19, with D possibly being TRBD1 (5 bases). This CDR3 is built from 12 residues. Germline loops: CDR1 LNHDA, CDR2 SQIVND (reference sequence). V was cut by 4 bases and J by 13 bases, with 16 bases left in between. CDR3 nucleotides: TGTGCCAGTAGTAGCCGCGCAGGGCAAATTTTCTTT. As protein: CASSSRAGQIFF. The full variable domain, completed using reference TRBV19 and TRBJ1-1, is DGGITQSPKYLFRKEGQNVTLSCEQNLNHDAMYWYRQDPGQGLRLIYYSQIVNDFQKGDIAEGYSVSREKKESFPLTVTSAQKNPTAFYLCASSSRAGQIFFGQGTRLTVV.

CDR3 amino acids: CASSWGSGNQPQHF. The DNA for the CDR3 is TGTGCCAGCTCGTGGGGGTCGGGCAATCAGCCCCAGCATTTT. The chain carries TRBV18 and TRBJ1-5, with D perhaps TRBD1 (5 bases). The germline V gene has CDR1 KGHSH and CDR2 LQKENI. There are 14 residues in the CDR3. With 6 bases removed from V and 2 bases from J, the gap between germline ends came to 11 bases. Full variable domain (outside the CDR3, taken from reference TRBV18 and TRBJ1-5): NAGVMQNPRHLVRRRGQEARLRCSPMKGHSHVYWYRQLPEEGLKFMVYLQKENIIDESGMPKERFSAEFPKEGPSILRIQQVVRGDSAAYFCASSWGSGNQPQHFGDGTRLSIL.

The chain has TRBV6-6 and TRBJ1-1; 7 bases map to TRBD1. J gave up 1 base and V 3 bases, and 5 bases lay outside the gene matches. The CDR3 runs 15 residues. CDR1 is MNHNY and CDR2 is SVGAGI in the germline V gene (reference sequence). CDR3 region: CASSYGDSKNTEAFF. The CDR3 DNA reads TGTGCCAGCAGTTATGGGGACAGCAAGAACACTGAAGCTTTCTTT.

V usage is TRBV9 and J usage is TRBJ1-2, with unresolved D. This CDR3 is built from 15 residues. The V end was cut by 0 bases, the J end by 4 bases, with 13 bases between. Germline values: CDR1 SGDLS, CDR2 YYNGEE. CDR3 region: CASSVDGAALYGYTF. In nucleotides, the CDR3 is TGTGCCAGCAGCGTAGATGGCGCAGCCCTCTATGGCTACACCTTC. Drawing the rest from reference TRBV9 and TRBJ1-2, the complete variable domain is DSGVTQTPKHLITATGQRVTLRCSPRSGDLSVYWYQQSLDQGLQFLIQYYNGEERAKGNILERFSAQQFPDLHSELNLSSLELGDSALYFCASSVDGAALYGYTFGSGTRLTVV.

This chain connects TRBV2 to TRBJ1-2; TRBD1 matches at 7 bases. The germline V gene has CDR1 SNHLY and CDR2 FYNNEI. J lost 2 bases, V lost 9 bases, and 3 bases had no gene match. The CDR3 consists of 12 residues. CDR3 bases: TGTGCCAGTATGACAGGGAACTATGGCTACACCTTC. Amino acid sequence: CASMTGNYGYTF.

This CDR3 reads CASSRGRYQETQYF. CDR3 nucleotides: TGTGCCAGTTCGCGGGGGCGGTACCAAGAGACCCAGTACTTC. V gene TRBV6-5 combines with J gene TRBJ2-5; D may be TRBD2 (7 bases). This CDR3 region has 14 residues. Trimming removed 9 bases at V and 0 bases at J, with 14 bases between. Germline assignment: CDR1 MNHEY and CDR2 SVGAGI.

In this sample, this clone turned up a few times. The rearrangement joins TRBV7-2 to TRBJ2-1; D may be TRBD1 or TRBD2 (6 bases each). Germline-derived CDR1 and CDR2 are SGHTA and FQGNSA. Trimming cost V 4 bases and J 7 bases, with 14 bases left between them. The CDR3 totals 14 residues. The CDR3 loop is CASSSHQGGNEQFF. CDR3 sequence (DNA): TGTGCCAGCAGCTCCCACCAAGGGGGGAATGAGCAGTTCTTC.

The chain carries TRBV15 and TRBJ2-4, with unresolved D. This CDR3 is 15 amino acids long. Trimming took 6 bases from V and 1 from J, leaving 13 bases between them. From germline, CDR1 is LNHNV and CDR2 YYDKDF (reference sequence). The CDR3 DNA sequence: TGTGCCACCAGTAAGCTCCATCCGGCCAAAAACATTCAGTACTTC. As protein: CATSKLHPAKNIQYF.

A single count supports this clone. This chain connects TRBV11-2 to TRBJ2-3; D possibly corresponds to TRBD1 (6 bases). The CDR3 contains 14 residues. The germline CDR1 and CDR2 sequences are SGHAT and FQNNGV. With 3 bases removed from V and 0 bases from J, the gap between germline ends came to 7 bases. CDR3 sequence (DNA): TGTGCCAGCAGCTTGAGGGGGAGCACAGATACGCAGTATTTT. It codes for CASSLRGSTDTQYF.

This clone was seen more than once but under ten times. The chain employs TRBV6-5 and TRBJ2-7; 9 nucleotides align to TRBD1. This CDR3 spans 14 amino acids. V was clipped by 6 bases and J by 3 bases; unmatched bases: 6. CDR1 and CDR2 (germline): MNHEY, SVGAGI. This CDR3 is CASSGTGKGYEQYF. As DNA, the CDR3 is TGTGCCAGCAGCGGGACAGGGAAAGGCTACGAGCAGTACTTC.